This T cell receptor (beta chain) was documented in a study of cytomegalovirus exposure and HLA in healthy donors. Overall study results and limits: When analyzed later, the rates of TCR association showed variation by HLA locus, with DRB1 the most and HLA-C the fewest. The availability of immune exposure information extended only to CMV serostatus.

J was trimmed by 9 bases and V by 2 bases; bases with no gene match: 8. Germline V lookup: CDR1 LGHNT, CDR2 FRNRAP. The length of the CDR3 is 15 residues. About this clone itself: The antigen is unknown.

A multiplex PCR was run with 60 Vbeta primers and 13 Jbeta primers. TCRdb keeps only in-frame clones here, not all; method: immunoSEQ multiplex PCR. The sample has roughly 120,000 clones; roughly three quarters are singletons. The sequenced material came from PBMCs. The V call is TRBV12-5, the J call TRBJ2-1; 9 nucleotides agree with TRBD2. The receptor was derived from a man aged 18 to 30 in good health and CMV-seronegative. The CDR3 coding sequence is TGTGCTAGTGGTTTGTGGTTAGCGGGAGTGGGTGAGCAGTTCTTC. Translation: CASGLWLAGVGEQFF. Variable domain in full (rest from reference TRBV12-5 and TRBJ2-1): DARVTQTPRHKVTEMGQEVTMRCQPILGHNTVFWYRQTMMQGLELLAYFRNRAPLDDSGMPKDRFSAEMPDATLATLKIQPSEPRDSAVYFCASGLWLAGVGEQFFGPGTRLTVL.